This T cell receptor (beta chain) is from a study of cytomegalovirus exposure and HLA in healthy donors. The overall study: An early release of data contained around 80 million unique TCRs, which came from HLA-typed donors.

General observations from the study: Segments of the TCR beta V type were, in most cases, productive about 87% or about 30% of the time in an earlier analysis. Sequencing likely generated an artifact that appeared as a cluster of highly shared sequence variants. In vitro testing confirmed a few CMV-associated chains as specific for CMV antigens.

In regard to this clone: What it binds is unknown.

This PCR relied on a set of 60 Vbeta primers and 13 Jbeta primers. Only in-frame clones appear in the TCRdb table, and some are missing; sequencing was by immunoSEQ multiplex PCR. The profile covers about 160,000 clones, with about 75% appearing a single time and around 4.7% taken by the ten largest. The sequenced material came from PBMCs. The clonotype originates from a male donor in good health and CMV-seronegative.

CDR3: CASSPTGVLETQYF. CDR3 in DNA: TGTGCCAGCAGTCCTACAGGGGTCTTAGAGACCCAGTACTTC. The chain recombines TRBV28 with TRBJ2-5; 7 bases agree with TRBD1. Looked up from germline, CDR1 is MDHEN and CDR2 is SYDVKM. Losses at the gene ends were 5 bases for V and 4 bases for J; bases not matched to a gene: 7. CDR3 length: 14 residues. Together with reference TRBV28 and TRBJ2-5, the CDR3 gives the full variable domain: DVKVTQSSRYLVKRTGEKVFLECVQDMDHENMFWYRQDPGLGLRLIYFSYDVKMKEKGDIPEGYSVSREKKERFSLILESASTNQTSMYLCASSPTGVLETQYFGPGTRLLVL.